This T cell receptor beta chain emerged from a study of immune evolution from preneoplasia to lung adenocarcinoma. Whole-study findings and limits: From normal lung to invasive adenocarcinoma, top clone frequencies appeared to decrease. Later-stage lesions appeared to have more T cells, more diversity, less clonality.

Between the mid-2010s and the late 2010s, patients underwent resection in Japan or China. From germline, CDR1 is ENHRY and CDR2 SYGVKD. The CDR3 totals 16 residues. In regard to this clone: Its specificity is unknown. A read error may account for a junction end that differs from germline. Other DNA sequences within the sample encode an identical CDR3.

Using immunoSEQ multiplex PCR, the repertoire was profiled, and TCRdb retains in-frame clones only, with some absent. The sample records 2,500 to 3,500 clones, under 85% being singletons. The source of this sequence is a person aged 40 to 49 with lung adenocarcinoma. Sequencing used FFPE adjacent normal lung tissue. The rearrangement uses TRBV10-3 and TRBJ1-1; TRBD1 matches 8 bases. The CDR3 region is CASALRQGTFTTEAFF. The DNA for the CDR3 is TGCGCCAGCGCATTAAGACAGGGGACGTTCACCACTGAAGCTTTCTTT.